This record covers a single TCR beta chain. The antigen is undetermined. Unmatched junction bases numbered 0, after V lost 3 bases and J lost 1 base. Germline V gene data show CDR1 as SGHDT and CDR2 as YYEEEE. The CDR3 runs to 16 residues. The data were taken from a study of siplizumab effects on memory and regulatory T cells. Assay used: immunoSEQ multiplex PCR; TCRdb lists only in-frame clones, some missing. The sample carries some 99,000 clones, 90% to 95% recorded once. Study-level points and caveats: Roughly 80-96% of proliferating clones (CD4+ or CD8+) could not be assigned a naive or memory phenotype. There were only a minor fraction of alloreactive clones that mapped to unstimulated subsets. Treg origin accounted for an average of nearly 70% of mappable alloreactive CD4+ clones with siplizumab and about 30% in controls. Major contributors to the alloresponse seemed to be naive T cells, which also appeared more diverse than memory cells.

The sequencing input was Tregs sorted from blood. The V call is TRBV5-6, the J call TRBJ1-6, with 11 bases lining up with TRBD1. The TCR originated in a human donor in good health. DNA of the CDR3: TGTGCCAGCAGCTGGGACAGGGGGTCCTATAATTCACCCCTCCACTTT. Protein product: CASSWDRGSYNSPLHF.